One T cell receptor (beta chain) is described in this entry. Its antigen is unidentified. This sample was taken from a study of cytomegalovirus exposure and HLA in healthy donors. On the study more broadly: Drawn from HLA-typed donors, about 85 million unique TCRs were held in an early data release.

Study-level points and caveats: V- and J-gene trimming in TCR beta was tied to a missense DCLRE1C variant by an analysis performed later.

Vbeta (60) and Jbeta (13) primers were used in the PCR. Assay: immunoSEQ multiplex PCR; the TCRdb copy retains only in-frame clones and omits some. This table has under 250,000 clones, over 75% appearing once. From germline, CDR1 is LNHNV and CDR2 YYDKDF (reference sequence). The CDR3 has 16 residues. V was clipped by 3 bases and J by 0 bases; unmatched bases: 5. The chain recombines TRBV15 with TRBJ2-1; TRBD2 matches 7 bases. This TCR derives from a human donor in good health. The sample comprised PBMCs. DNA of the CDR3: TGTGCCACCAGCAGGACGAAGCGGGACTCCTACAATGAGCAGTTCTTC. Translating gives CATSRTKRDSYNEQFF. The entire variable domain, with the rest obtained from reference TRBV15 and TRBJ2-1, is as follows: DAMVIQNPRYQVTQFGKPVTLSCSQTLNHNVMYWYQQKSSQAPKLLFHYYDKDFNNEADTPDNFQSRRPNTSFCFLDIRSPGLGDTAMYLCATSRTKRDSYNEQFFGPGTRLTVL.